This TCR beta chain derives from a study of cytomegalovirus exposure and HLA in healthy donors. The germline V gene has CDR1 MGHRA and CDR2 YSYEKL. The trim removed 0 bases at V and 2 bases at J, leaving 7 bases unmatched. The CDR3 is 17 amino acids. Measured with immunoSEQ multiplex PCR; TCRdb has only the in-frame clones, and not every one. The sample has about 130,000 clones, approximately 92% seen once. This chain joins TRBV4-1 and TRBJ1-2; 9 bases are a match to TRBD1. Sequencing used PBMCs. The TCR originated in a woman aged 18-29 years in good health and CMV-seropositive. CDR3 protein: CASSQDTGTGFNYGYTF. CDR3 nucleotides: TGCGCCAGCAGCCAAGATACCGGGACAGGGTTCAACTATGGCTACACCTTC.